A single sample gave rise to the 3 T cell receptor beta chains below, sequenced in a study of Tregs in tolerant kidney transplant recipients. Only in-frame clones appear in the TCRdb table, and some are missing; sequencing was by immunoSEQ multiplex PCR. The sample holds under 90,000 clones, about 91% seen once. Recipients received nonmyeloablative bone marrow transplants from related graft donors, with transient mixed chimerism. The sample here was CD4+ T cells from blood (PBMCs), taken 24 months after the transplant. These receptor sequences come from a human patient who received a combined kidney and bone marrow transplant. Part of the T cells may come from the graft donor.

The chain has TRBV28 and TRBJ2-1; D possibly corresponds to TRBD1 (7 bases). Trimming stripped 5 bases from V and 3 bases from J, with 14 bases between. Germline lookup yields CDR1 MDHEN and CDR2 SYDVKM. This CDR3 region has 15 residues. CDR3 coding DNA: TGTGCCAGCAGTCTGGGGGGACAGATCTACAATGAGCAGTTCTTC. This sequence encodes CASSLGGQIYNEQFF.

This clone came up a few times. The chain is built from TRBV5-6 and TRBJ1-2; the match to TRBD1 covers 9 bases. This CDR3 comprises 15 residues. In germline, CDR1 is SGHDT, CDR2 YYEEEE. Unmatched junction bases numbered 8, after V lost 4 bases and J lost 4 bases. In nucleotides, the CDR3 is TGTGCCAGCAGCCTTGGGCCGACAGGGGGCTATGGCTACACCTTC. Protein: CASSLGPTGGYGYTF.

The rearrangement joins TRBV19 to TRBJ2-7; D might be TRBD1 (5 bases). The CDR3 contains 15 residues. The germline V and J ends were trimmed by 4 bases and 0 bases, with 13 bases remaining between them. CDR1 and CDR2 from the germline V gene are LNHDA and SQIVND (reference sequence). CDR3 nucleotides: TGTGCCAGTAGTAAATGGATCGACAGCTCCTACGAGCAGTACTTC. The encoded protein is CASSKWIDSSYEQYF.